This record covers a single T cell receptor beta chain. The antigen remains unidentified. This sample was taken from a study of CD8+CD57+ T cells in acquired aplastic anemia. Across the whole study: In CD4+ cells, healthy donors produced an average of around 9.9 million reads. Study-wide points: A significant difference in CD8+ Simpson's diversity between patients and controls was not found. The study identified twenty-nine CD8+ CDR3 sequences shared by patients and controls.

Germline loops: CDR1 ENHRY, CDR2 SYGVKD. The CDR3 covers 14 residues. J lost 0 bases, V lost 9 bases, and 5 bases had no gene match. Genomic DNA was employed as the template in profiling TCR beta VDJ and CDR3. MiXCR was run by TCRdb on the reads, yielding one entry per CDR3 protein. The sample holds around 140,000 distinct CDR3 sequences, 40% to 45% seen once. This receptor was taken from a human donor in good health, serving as a control. Input material: sorted CD4+, CD8+, or CD8+CD57+ T cells (not recorded which) from PBMCs. The chain joins TRBV10-3 to TRBJ1-1; 9 bases agree with TRBD1. CDR3 DNA: TGTGCCATACAGGGGGCATCCATGAACACTGAAGCTTTCTTT. Its translation: CAIQGASMNTEAFF.